The T cell receptor beta chain described here comes from a study of shared clonotypes between healthy human individuals. Study details: Serving as donors were two women and three men, whose ages spanned 18 to 49. Study-wide results and caveats: Investigators expected sequencing depth to affect clonotype sharing among donors.

As regards this clone: Antigen specificity is unknown. Since a much larger clone is just one base distant, this may be a read error. The CDR3 end shows no conserved phenylalanine or tryptophan, and so a read error is likely.

Genomic DNA per cell subset filled all wells of several immunoSEQ plates. The data were produced by immunoSEQ multiplex PCR, yet TCRdb's version contains in-frame clones alone and is incomplete. The data show about 560,000 clones, with around 78% seen just once and approximately 12% held by the top ten. Unsorted samples used approximately 99 million PBMCs for genomic DNA. The CDR3 length is 16 residues. Germline V CDR1 and CDR2: KGHSH, LQKENI. V lost 1 base and J 2 bases, leaving 15 bases between the germline ends. The sequenced sample consisted of PBMCs. J is TRBJ2-7 and V is TRBV18, with D perhaps matching TRBD1 (6 bases). The sequence derives from a woman aged 40 to 55 in good health. Some clones in this sample may be carry-over from other donors' samples. The CDR3 DNA reads TGTGCCAGCTCACCACAGGGTTTGGGGGACACCTACGAGCAGTACCTC. Protein: CASSPQGLGDTYEQYL.